One and the same sample provided the 10 T cell receptor beta chains below, sequenced in a study of shared clonotypes between healthy human individuals. Here immunoSEQ multiplex PCR was the method, and the copy in TCRdb shows in-frame clones only, minus some. The top ten clones hold over 0.1% of a sample with approximately 600,000 clones, 85% to 95% of them seen once. The naive CD8 population came from CD45RO-negative cells selected for CCR7, without terminally differentiated effector memory CD45RA+ cells. The sample consisted of naive CD8+ T cells sorted from blood. These receptors were collected from a woman younger than 45 in good health.

The gene calls are TRBV28 and TRBJ2-1, with 7 bases fitting TRBD2. The CDR3 extends over 17 amino acids. V shed 5 bases and J 2 bases; nucleotides not matched to a gene: 12. Germline CDR1 MDHEN, CDR2 SYDVKM. CDR3 in DNA: TGTGCCAGCAGTCCATCCCGGACTAGACTCCCCTACAATGAGCAGTTCTTC. This encodes CASSPSRTRLPYNEQFF.

In this sample, this clone turned up once. J is TRBJ2-3 and V is TRBV7-8, with 11 bases fitting TRBD2. V shed 3 bases and J 2 bases; nucleotides not matched to a gene: 4. Germline V CDR1 and CDR2: SGHVS, FQNEAQ. The CDR3 length is 16 residues. The CDR3 sequence: CASSFRLAGYTDTQYF. The CDR3 bases are TGTGCCAGCAGCTTTAGACTAGCGGGGTACACAGATACGCAGTATTTT.

This clone was detected once. This chain connects TRBV29-1 to TRBJ2-1, with 7 bases lining up with TRBD2. The CDR3 is 14 amino acids. Germline assignment: CDR1 SQVTM and CDR2 ANQGSEA. The trim removed 7 bases at V and 4 bases at J, leaving 10 bases unmatched. CDR3 nucleotide sequence: TGCAGCGGGGTCCGTAGCGGGCGGTACAATGAGCAGTTCTTC. Protein: CSGVRSGRYNEQFF.

CDR3: CASSLLDWTRLGVVGNQPQHF. The DNA of the CDR3 is TGTGCCAGCAGTCTACTTGACTGGACACGGCTAGGTGTGGTGGGCAATCAGCCCCAGCATTTT. The genes are TRBV28 and TRBJ1-5; D is possibly TRBD1 (5 bases). The CDR3 contains 21 residues. The germline CDR1 and CDR2 sequences are MDHEN and SYDVKM. The ends were cut back, 5 bases at V and 2 bases at J, with 31 bases in the middle.

The DNA of the CDR3 is TGCGCCAGCAGCTGGACAGGGGACTATGAGCAGTTCTTC. Its protein is CASSWTGDYEQFF. The rearrangement links TRBV5-1 to TRBJ2-1; 9 bases fit TRBD1. V dropped 3 bases and J dropped 8; count of bases not matched to a gene: 3. CDR1 and CDR2 (germline): SGHRS, YFSETQ. The CDR3 consists of 13 residues.

The CDR3 DNA follows: TGCGCCAGCAGTGGACTAGCCTACGAGCAGTACTTC. It is translated as CASSGLAYEQYF. This rearrangement joins TRBV10-2 to TRBJ2-7, with D possibly being TRBD2 (6 bases). The germline V and J ends were trimmed by 4 bases and 2 bases, with 6 bases remaining between them. Germline lookup yields CDR1 WSHSY and CDR2 SAAADI. CDR3 size: 12 residues.

The genes are TRBV5-6 and TRBJ2-7; D is unresolved. Germline CDR1 reads SGHDT; CDR2 reads YYEEEE. This CDR3 contains 14 residues. V lost 2 bases to trimming and J lost 3 bases, with 12 bases between them. As DNA, the CDR3 is TGTGCCAGCAGCTTTAGCTTTTCGTACTACGAGCAGTACTTC. It is translated as CASSFSFSYYEQYF.

The chain links TRBV27 to TRBJ1-1, with D possibly being TRBD1 (5 bases). The CDR3 sequence is 16 residues long. Germline V gene data show CDR1 as MNHEY and CDR2 as SMNVEV (reference sequence). V lost 0 bases and J 4 bases, leaving 15 bases between the germline ends. CDR3 sequence: CASSLSAREGVTEAFF. As DNA, the CDR3 is TGTGCCAGCAGTTTATCGGCCAGGGAAGGAGTCACTGAAGCTTTCTTT.

This chain links TRBV19 with TRBJ1-1, with D tentatively TRBD1 (5 bases). Trimming stripped 4 bases from V and 2 bases from J, with 17 bases between. This CDR3 is built from 16 residues. Germline CDR1 reads LNHDA; CDR2 reads SQIVND (reference sequence). CDR3 bases: TGTGCCAGTAGTACCTACCAGGGAGAATTAAACACTGAAGCTTTCTTT. It yields the protein CASSTYQGELNTEAFF. The full variable domain, with the rest looked up from reference TRBV19 and TRBJ1-1, is DGGITQSPKYLFRKEGQNVTLSCEQNLNHDAMYWYRQDPGQGLRLIYYSQIVNDFQKGDIAEGYSVSREKKESFPLTVTSAQKNPTAFYLCASSTYQGELNTEAFFGQGTRLTVV.

The chain joins TRBV2 to TRBJ2-7; tentative D call: TRBD1 (5 bases). The CDR3 is made up of 16 amino acids. Germline V gives CDR1 SNHLY, CDR2 FYNNEI. Trimming removed 2 bases at V and 3 bases at J, with 17 bases between. This chain's CDR3 is CASSEWSAGSSYEQYF. The DNA for the CDR3 is TGTGCCAGCAGTGAATGGTCGGCAGGGTCGAGCTACGAGCAGTACTTC.